These T cell receptor beta chains were read from a single sample in a study of response to subunit inactivated influenza vaccine. TCRdb re-called the RT-PCR reads with MiXCR, one entry per CDR3 protein. This sample has some 640,000 distinct CDR3 sequences; around 13% occur once, and the top ten carry 6% to 8%. The material sequenced was PBMCs from blood, taken less than 15 days before vaccination. These receptors were obtained from a man in his fifties who received an inactivated influenza vaccine. Each CDR3 is given with its conserved first and last residue. The D gene is left open where the match is weak. Expanded clones are given a class, and other clones once, few, many or no size at all.

DNA | CDR3 | J | V | D | size
TGTGCCAGCAGCAAGGGACAGCTTATGAACACTGAAGCTTTCTTT | CASSKGQLMNTEAFF | TRBJ1-1 | TRBV5-6 | TRBD1 | many
TGTGCCACCAGCAGAGAGGAAATTCACTCTGGGGCCAACGTCCTGACTTTC | CATSREEIHSGANVLTF | TRBJ2-6 | TRBV15 | - | many
TGTGCCAGCAGCTTAGCTAGCGGGAGCCACGAGCAGTACTTC | CASSLASGSHEQYF | TRBJ2-7 | TRBV13 | TRBD2 | few
TGTGCCAGCAGTTACTCGACAGGCTGGGGACTAGCGGGAGACGGTGAGCAGTTCTTC | CASSYSTGWGLAGDGEQFF | TRBJ2-1 | TRBV6-5 | TRBD2 | many
TGTGCCAGCAGCCAAGGGCCAGCGAACACTGAAGCTTTCTTT | CASSQGPANTEAFF | TRBJ1-1 | TRBV3-1 | - | -
TGCAGTGCTAGGGCCCCTGGGGCCAACGTCCTGACTTTC | CSARAPGANVLTF | TRBJ2-6 | TRBV20-1 | - | few
TGTGCCAGCACCGGTTCGGTCGAATCTAGCGGGGGTGCACCGGGGACCCAGTACTTC | CASTGSVESSGGAPGTQYF | TRBJ2-5 | TRBV11-1 | TRBD2 | -
TGTGCCAGCAGTTATCCCGGTTTCCCCGATGGCAATCAGCCCCAGCATTTT | CASSYPGFPDGNQPQHF | TRBJ1-5 | TRBV27 | - | -
TGTGCCATTACCCCTACAGGAAACTACGAGCAGTACTTC | CAITPTGNYEQYF | TRBJ2-7 | TRBV10-3 | - | -
TGCAGTGCTAGGCGCCGATTCGGGGCGGGAGCTGACGAGCAGTACTTC | CSARRRFGAGADEQYF | TRBJ2-7 | TRBV20-1 | TRBD2 | few
TGTGCCAGCAGCCCCTCTACTAGCGGCCCACCATGGGAGCAGTTCTTC | CASSPSTSGPPWEQFF | TRBJ2-1 | TRBV6-2/TRBV6-3 | TRBD2 | few
TGTGCCAGCAGCACACGGACGGGACTAGCGAATGAGCAGTTCTTC | CASSTRTGLANEQFF | TRBJ2-1 | TRBV7-2 | TRBD2 | few
TGTGCCAGCAGTTACTCGACTAGCGGGAGCCCCCTTGGATCCTACGAGCAGTACTTC | CASSYSTSGSPLGSYEQYF | TRBJ2-7 | TRBV6-2/TRBV6-3 | TRBD2 | many
TGTGCCAGCAGCCCTGACTGGCGGGCTGGGGAGCTGTTTTTT | CASSPDWRAGELFF | TRBJ2-2 | TRBV6-5 | - | -
TGTGCCAGCAGCCAAGCTATGGGCGATTCACCCCTCCACTTT | CASSQAMGDSPLHF | TRBJ1-6 | TRBV4-2 | - | few
TGTGCCAGCACCAGGATCGGGGAGCTGTTTTTT | CASTRIGELFF | TRBJ2-2 | TRBV7-8 | - | -
TGTGCCAGCAGCCAAGAGACTTCCCCCAACCTTGTTGATACGCAGTATTTT | CASSQETSPNLVDTQYF | TRBJ2-3 | TRBV4-2 | - | many
TGTGCCAGCAGCTGGGCGATGTCGACAGGGGGCTACGAGCAGTACTTC | CASSWAMSTGGYEQYF | TRBJ2-7 | TRBV7-2 | TRBD1 | many
TGTGCTAGCGTGGGGCAGGGGAATTATCGACGGGACACAGATACGCAGTATTTT | CASVGQGNYRRDTDTQYF | TRBJ2-3 | TRBV2 | - | few
TGTGCCAGCAGTTTAGAATACCGGGAGCACTTT | CASSLEYREHF | TRBJ1-1 | TRBV12-3/TRBV12-4 | - | -
TGTGCCACCAGTGTCATCGGGGGATCATACAATGAGCAGTTCTTC | CATSVIGGSYNEQFF | TRBJ2-1 | TRBV24-1 | - | -
TGCGCCAGCAGCCCCCAAGGACAGGGGACGGCAACTAATGAAAAACTGTTTTTT | CASSPQGQGTATNEKLFF | TRBJ1-4 | TRBV5-1 | TRBD1 | many
TGTGCCAGCAGTACTACACAGGGGATTGAAGCTTTCTTT | CASSTTQGIEAFF | TRBJ1-1 | TRBV6-6 | TRBD1 | -
TGTGCCAGCTGGGACCCGTGGGGCTCTGGGGCCAACGTCCTGACTTTC | CASWDPWGSGANVLTF | TRBJ2-6 | TRBV28 | - | -
TGTGCCAGCAGGTGGACTAGCGCGAACATTCAGTACTTC | CASRWTSANIQYF | TRBJ2-4 | TRBV12-3/TRBV12-4 | TRBD2 | -
TGCGCCAGCAGCCCTCAAGGACCGACTAGTATCCAGTACTTC | CASSPQGPTSIQYF | TRBJ2-5 | TRBV5-1 | - | few
TGCGCCAGCAGCCAAGACCCCGCGGGGGCCTACAATGAGCAGTTCTTC | CASSQDPAGAYNEQFF | TRBJ2-1 | TRBV4-1 | TRBD2 | many
TGTGCCTGGAGTGGTCCAGGGAACACTGAAGCTTTCTTT | CAWSGPGNTEAFF | TRBJ1-1 | TRBV30 | - | few
TGCAGCGCCATAACTAGCGGGGGAAACACCGGGGAGCTGTTTTTT | CSAITSGGNTGELFF | TRBJ2-2 | TRBV29-1 | TRBD2 | many
TGTGCCAGCAGTTTTAAGGGGGGAGAGACCCAGTACTTC | CASSFKGGETQYF | TRBJ2-5 | TRBV28 | - | few
TGTGCCAGCAGCCCAAGGGTCTGGGACGGAGAAGAGACCCAGTACTTC | CASSPRVWDGEETQYF | TRBJ2-5 | TRBV3-1 | - | few
TGTGCCAGCAGCTTACCGCGGGGGGGAAGCTCCTACAATGAGCAGTTCTTC | CASSLPRGGSSYNEQFF | TRBJ2-1 | TRBV7-2 | TRBD2 | -
TGTGCCACGGTTTCAAGGACTAGTGGCACAGATACGCAGTATTTT | CATVSRTSGTDTQYF | TRBJ2-3 | TRBV2 | TRBD2 | few
TGCAGAGTCAGGGGAACAGCGTACGAGCAGTACTTC | CRVRGTAYEQYF | TRBJ2-7 | TRBV20-1 | - | once
TGTGCCAGCAGCGGGACAGGGGGCGCGAACACTGAAGCTTTCTTT | CASSGTGGANTEAFF | TRBJ1-1 | TRBV9 | TRBD1 | -
TGTGCCAGCAGCGTAGTCCAGGGGAATGAGCAGTTCTTC | CASSVVQGNEQFF | TRBJ2-1 | TRBV9 | - | many
TGTGCCAGCAGTTATACTAGCGGGACATCCTACAATGAGCAGTTCTTC | CASSYTSGTSYNEQFF | TRBJ2-1 | TRBV28 | TRBD2 | -